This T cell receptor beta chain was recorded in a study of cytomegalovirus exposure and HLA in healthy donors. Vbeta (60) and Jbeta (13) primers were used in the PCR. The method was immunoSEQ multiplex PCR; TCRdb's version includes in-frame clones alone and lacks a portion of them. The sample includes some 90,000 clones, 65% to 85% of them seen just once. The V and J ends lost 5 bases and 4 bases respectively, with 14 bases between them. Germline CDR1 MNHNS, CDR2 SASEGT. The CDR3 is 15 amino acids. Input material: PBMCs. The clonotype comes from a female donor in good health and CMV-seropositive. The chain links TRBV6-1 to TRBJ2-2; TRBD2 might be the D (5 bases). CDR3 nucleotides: TGTGCCAGCAGTACCCTGGGAGCCGGCACCGGGGAGCTGTTTTTT. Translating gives CASSTLGAGTGELFF.